This T cell receptor beta chain appears in the sequencing data of a study of T cell responses to AZD1222 COVID-19 vaccine. Study overall: Second doses that came at about 4 or about 12 weeks were put together. Study-wide points: Reports say nearly half of spike-specific TCRs go after unmutated variant regions. Baseline seropositivity characterized only six AZD1222 recipients. At 160-218 and 743-854, vaccine-associated CD4 TCRs were dominant, and they spanned spike.

Using immunoSEQ multiplex PCR, the repertoire was profiled, and TCRdb retains in-frame clones only, with some absent. The top ten clones hold about 1.6% of a sample with some 120,000 clones, roughly 90% of them seen once. In the case of this clone: Antigen specificity is unknown. The sample carries other DNA sequences with the same CDR3.

Here the sequenced sample was peripheral blood, taken on day 0 of AZD1222 vaccination. This receptor was taken from an adult in good health.

The CDR3 is CATSDPGQGAYEQYF. DNA for the CDR3: TGTGCCACCAGTGATCCGGGACAGGGAGCCTACGAGCAGTACTTC. The V call is TRBV24-1, the J call TRBJ2-7, with TRBD1 matching over 9 bases. There are 15 residues in the CDR3. Germline CDR1 KGHDR, CDR2 SFDVKD. J lost 2 bases, V lost 3 bases, and 4 bases had no gene match.